A single sample gave rise to the 6 T cell receptor beta chains below, sequenced in a study of identical twins. Each CDR3 protein gets one entry after TCRdb re-called the 5' RACE reads with MiXCR. The sample consists of approximately 260,000 distinct CDR3 sequences, roughly 8.7% of them appearing once. This sample was also put to use in a study of yellow fever vaccine responses in identical twins.

The material sequenced was CD8+ T cells sorted from blood. These receptors originate from a woman younger than 35 in good health.

In its sample, this clonotype was seen a few times. The gene calls are TRBV6-2 or TRBV6-3 and TRBJ1-1; tentatively, D is TRBD1 (5 bases). Germline loops: CDR1 MNHEY, CDR2 SVGEGT. Trimming took 5 bases from V and 0 from J, leaving 13 bases between them. The CDR3 is 15 amino acids. CDR3 sequence (DNA): TGTGCCAGCAGTACACCTCGGGGGATGAACACTGAAGCTTTCTTT. Amino acid sequence: CASSTPRGMNTEAFF.

This chain connects TRBV5-1 to TRBJ2-7, with 12 bases that match TRBD1. The germline V gene encodes CDR1 SGHRS and CDR2 YFSETQ. J gave up 6 bases and V 3 bases, and 4 bases lay outside the gene matches. CDR3 length equals 14 residues. In DNA form, the CDR3 reads TGCGCCAGCAGCTCCCGGGACAGGGGGCTCGAGCAGTACTTC. Translation: CASSSRDRGLEQYF. The whole variable domain, filled in from reference TRBV5-1 and TRBJ2-7, reads KAGVTQTPRYLIKTRGQQVTLSCSPISGHRSVSWYQQTPGQGLQFLFEYFSETQRNKGNFPGRFSGRQFSNSRSEMNVSTLELGDSALYLCASSSRDRGLEQYFGPGTRLTVT.

The chain has TRBV7-9 and TRBJ2-7; D assignment may be TRBD1 or TRBD2 (5 bases each). Between the trimmed V and J ends, which lost 8 bases and 2 bases, there was a span of 13 bases. CDR3 length: 13 residues. The germline gives CDR1 SEHNR, CDR2 FQNEAQ (reference sequence). The CDR3 sequence: CASGLRGTYEQYF. The CDR3 coding sequence is TGTGCCAGCGGATTGAGGGGTACCTACGAGCAGTACTTC.

The chain links TRBV29-1 to TRBJ2-1; D not resolved. Germline values: CDR1 SQVTM, CDR2 ANQGSEA. The CDR3 consists of 13 residues. Trimming removed 6 bases from V and 9 bases from J, with 18 bases in between. CDR3: CSVAVSSELEQFF. The CDR3 DNA reads TGCAGCGTCGCCGTGTCTTCGGAGCTTGAGCAGTTCTTC.

The chain is built from TRBV7-2 and TRBJ2-3, with D unresolved. The CDR3 contains 15 residues. Trimming left V 5 bases short and J 4 bases short, with 16 bases between. Per the germline V gene, CDR1 is SGHTA and CDR2 is FQGNSA. Here the CDR3 DNA reads TGTGCCAGCAGCCATTTAGCCCCGGCCGCAGATACGCAGTATTTT. Translating it yields CASSHLAPAADTQYF.

This clonotype was observed a few times. The chain couples TRBV7-8 to TRBJ1-5; D unresolved. Germline lookup yields CDR1 SGHVS and CDR2 FQNEAQ. The CDR3 runs to 18 residues. V dropped 6 bases and J dropped 0 bases, with 21 bases sitting between them. The CDR3 coding sequence is TGTGCCAGCAGTTCACTACCCCCTGACATATATAGCAATCAGCCCCAGCATTTT. This sequence encodes CASSSLPPDIYSNQPQHF.